The T cell receptor beta chain under discussion was sequenced for a study of blood T cell repertoires in COVID-19. This CDR3 has 15 residues. Trimming took 0 bases from V and 4 from J; bases not matched to a gene: 4. Germline CDR1 LNHNV, CDR2 YYDKDF (reference sequence). This clone was observed a handful of times. As processed by the authors: Estimated nucleated cell counts came from reference gene primer amplification. The table came from immunoSEQ multiplex PCR; TCRdb's copy has only in-frame clones and leaves some out. Clone size and V and J calls were adopted from that table, with D and trimming inferred from the DNA. The data show about 99,000 clones, with approximately 80% seen just once and 2.5% to 3.5% held by the top ten.

The rearrangement links TRBV15 to TRBJ2-7, with 9 bases lining up with TRBD2. The sequence derives from a woman at least 80 years old with active or convalescent COVID-19. Sequenced: peripheral blood. CDR3 loop: CATSREGLAGYEQYF. In nucleotides, the CDR3 is TGTGCCACCAGCAGAGAGGGGCTAGCGGGATACGAGCAGTACTTC.